This is a list of T cell receptor beta chains from one sample in a study of T-cell reconstitution after alpha-beta-depleted transplantation in children. TCRdb re-called the PCR reads with MiXCR, one entry per CDR3 protein. In the table there are 200,000 to 300,000 distinct CDR3 sequences, around 12% of which are singletons. Sequenced here: PBMCs from the stem cell graft donor, sampled from the stem cell graft. Receptor source: a human donor who donated a stem cell graft to a child with acute lymphoblastic leukemia. Both conserved end residues are part of each CDR3. D genes are given only for firm matches. A row's size may be missing; if present it is once, few, many or a size class.

clone size: many
J gene: TRBJ2-3
V gene: TRBV25-1
D gene: TRBD1
CDR3 DNA: TGTGCCAGCAGTGACAGCTTAGTGACAGGGCGAAGCACAGATACGCAGTATTTT
CDR3 protein: CASSDSLVTGRSTDTQYF

clone size: few
J gene: TRBJ2-1
V gene: TRBV7-9
D gene: TRBD2
CDR3 DNA: TGTGCCAGCAACCCGAGACTAGCGGGTTACAATGAGCAGTTCTTC
CDR3 protein: CASNPRLAGYNEQFF

clone size: many
J gene: TRBJ2-1
V gene: TRBV6-5
D gene: NA
CDR3 DNA: TGTGCCAGCAGTTACATCGAACCGGGACTGGATTCCTACAATGAGCAGTTCTTC
CDR3 protein: CASSYIEPGLDSYNEQFF

clone size: many
J gene: TRBJ1-3
V gene: TRBV29-1
D gene: NA
CDR3 DNA: TGCAGCGCCCTATTCGAGAACACCATATATTTT
CDR3 protein: CSALFENTIYF

clone size: many
J gene: TRBJ2-7
V gene: TRBV10-3
D gene: TRBD1
CDR3 DNA: TGTGCCATCAGGGGACAGGATTACGAGCAGTACTTC
CDR3 protein: CAIRGQDYEQYF

clone size: many
J gene: TRBJ2-5
V gene: TRBV5-1
D gene: TRBD1
CDR3 DNA: TGCGCCAGCAGCACAGGGGGCGGAGGAGAGACCCAGTACTTC
CDR3 protein: CASSTGGGGETQYF

clone size: many
J gene: TRBJ2-7
V gene: TRBV18
D gene: NA
CDR3 DNA: TGTGCCAGCTCACCTTCGGCAGACTACGAGCAGTACTTC
CDR3 protein: CASSPSADYEQYF

clone size: many
J gene: TRBJ1-1
V gene: TRBV20-1
D gene: TRBD1
CDR3 DNA: TGCAGTGCCGTCTGGACAGGCGCCACTGAAGCTTTCTTT
CDR3 protein: CSAVWTGATEAFF

clone size: NA
J gene: TRBJ1-3
V gene: TRBV19
D gene: NA
CDR3 DNA: TGTGCCAGTAGTTTCTACAGCCTCTTCAGCTCTGGAAACACCATATATTTT
CDR3 protein: CASSFYSLFSSGNTIYF

clone size: many
J gene: TRBJ2-7
V gene: TRBV7-2
D gene: NA
CDR3 DNA: TGTGCCAGCAGCGGAATGGAGGGGGTTTACTACGAGCAGTACTTC
CDR3 protein: CASSGMEGVYYEQYF

clone size: many
J gene: TRBJ1-2
V gene: TRBV6-1
D gene: NA
CDR3 DNA: TGTGCCAGCAGTGAAAGGGGACACGGCTTTCACTATGGCTACACCTTC
CDR3 protein: CASSERGHGFHYGYTF

clone size: few
J gene: TRBJ2-5
V gene: TRBV20-1
D gene: NA
CDR3 DNA: TGCAGTGCTGGCTCGGAGGAGACCCAGTACTTC
CDR3 protein: CSAGSEETQYF

clone size: many
J gene: TRBJ1-2
V gene: TRBV6-5
D gene: NA
CDR3 DNA: TGTGCCAGCAGTTACGGGAGGCAGGGGCACTATGGCTACACCTTC
CDR3 protein: CASSYGRQGHYGYTF